This T cell receptor (beta chain) derives from a study of cytomegalovirus exposure and HLA in healthy donors. Trimming removed 5 bases from V and 2 bases from J, with 14 bases in between. The CDR3 consists of 14 residues. Germline V gene sequence: CDR1 SGHNT, CDR2 YYREEE (reference sequence). This clone was observed a handful of times. The PCR had 60 Vbeta and 13 Jbeta primers. The assay was immunoSEQ multiplex PCR, and TCRdb's table has in-frame clones only and misses some. Found here are roughly 140,000 clones, around three quarters of them singletons; the top ten hold about 6.6%. The gene calls are TRBV5-4 and TRBJ2-7; D may be TRBD1 (5 bases). Sequenced input: PBMCs. The receptor was derived from a woman aged 40 to 50 in good health and CMV-seropositive. In DNA form, the CDR3 reads TGTGCCAGCAGTGTGCAGGCAGGGACCTACGAGCAGTACTTC. Its translation: CASSVQAGTYEQYF.